These T cell receptor beta chains were read from a single sample in a study of T cell responses to AZD1222 COVID-19 vaccine. Produced via immunoSEQ multiplex PCR; TCRdb's table is partial and in-frame only. The top ten hold 5.1% of the sample, which has about 160,000 clones, roughly 92% seen once. The specimen was peripheral blood, collected 28 days after the second AZD1222 dose. The receptors were gathered from an adult who received the AZD1222 COVID-19 vaccine. CDR3s include the opening cysteine and the closing phenylalanine or tryptophan. D genes are given only for firm matches. Expanded clones are given a class, and other clones once, few, many or no size at all.

v_gene,len,d_gene,j_gene,abundance,CDR3nt,CDR3aa
TRBV6-2/TRBV6-3,11,.,TRBJ2-7,.,TGTGCCAGCAGTCCACGGGACGAGCAGTACTTC,CASSPRDEQYF
TRBV15,14,TRBD1,TRBJ2-7,.,TGTGCCACCAGCAGAGGGGGACAGGGCTACGAGCAGTACTTC,CATSRGGQGYEQYF
TRBV7-9,16,TRBD2,TRBJ2-1,.,TGTGCCAGCAGGCCCGGACTAGCGGGGCCCTACAATGAGCAGTTCTTC,CASRPGLAGPYNEQFF
TRBV5-6,17,.,TRBJ2-1,.,TGTGCCAGCAGCTTGGTTTGGCACAAGAGCTCCTACAATGAGCAGTTCTTC,CASSLVWHKSSYNEQFF
TRBV7-6,15,.,TRBJ2-3,.,TGTGCCAGCAGCTTAGGAGTGGGATTGGGAGATACGCAGTATTTT,CASSLGVGLGDTQYF
TRBV12-5,15,TRBD2,TRBJ2-1,.,TGTGCTAGTGATGCCGGACTAGCGGGAGAAAGGGATCTGTTCTTC,CASDAGLAGERDLFF
TRBV4-1,17,.,TRBJ1-2,.,TGCGCCAGCAGCCATCCCGCCCGGGGCCGATCCAACTATGGCTACACCTTC,CASSHPARGRSNYGYTF
TRBV30,12,.,TRBJ1-1,.,TGTGCCGCTAGACAGACCAACACTGAAGCTTTCTTT,CAARQTNTEAFF
TRBV28,14,.,TRBJ2-1,once,TGTGCCAGCAGTGTCAGGTACTCCTACAATGAGCAGTTCTTC,CASSVRYSYNEQFF
TRBV3-1/TRBV3-2,16,.,TRBJ2-1,.,TGTGCCAGCAGCCAGGGTGCGGTGGGAGCCTACAATGAGCAGTTCTTC,CASSQGAVGAYNEQFF
TRBV4-3,15,TRBD2,TRBJ2-7,.,TGCGCCAGCAGCCCAGGACTAGCGGGTTCCTACGAGCAGTACTTC,CASSPGLAGSYEQYF
TRBV11-2,13,.,TRBJ2-5,.,TGTGCCAGCAGCGCCAGACAGCAAGAGACCCAGTACTTC,CASSARQQETQYF
TRBV7-9,15,.,TRBJ2-2,.,TGTGCCATCCCGGGGAGGAAGGCGAACACCGGGGAGCTGTTTTTT,CAIPGRKANTGELFF
TRBV25-1,15,TRBD2,TRBJ2-1,.,TGTGCCAGCAGTGATCCGCGCGGGAGTTACAATGAGCAGTTCTTC,CASSDPRGSYNEQFF
TRBV6-4,14,.,TRBJ2-1,.,TGTGCCAGCAGCCGGGACCAGTCCTACAATGAGCAGTTCTTC,CASSRDQSYNEQFF
TRBV5-6,17,TRBD1,TRBJ2-3,.,TGTGCCAGCAGCTTCGATTTGGGGACAGGGAACACAGATACGCAGTATTTT,CASSFDLGTGNTDTQYF
TRBV25-1,15,.,TRBJ2-2,.,TGTGCCACCAAGGCGGGGGCGTATAACACCGGGGAGCTGTTTTTT,CATKAGAYNTGELFF
TRBV4-3,15,.,TRBJ2-1,.,TGCGCCAGCAGCCAAGGACTTTACTCCTACAATGAGCAGTTCTTC,CASSQGLYSYNEQFF
TRBV3-1/TRBV3-2,15,TRBD1,TRBJ1-4,.,TGTGCCAGCAGCCAGATTCAGGGGGCGGTTGAAAAACTGTTTTTT,CASSQIQGAVEKLFF
TRBV19,14,TRBD2,TRBJ2-7,.,TGTGCCAGCCTCGCCGGCGGGGGGGACTACGAGCAGTACTTC,CASLAGGGDYEQYF
TRBV19,15,TRBD1,TRBJ2-2,.,TGTGCCAGTAGCCGGGACAGGTCGAACACCGGGGAGCTGTTTTTT,CASSRDRSNTGELFF
TRBV19,12,.,TRBJ1-2,once,TGTGCCAGTAGACGGGGGGCATTCGGCTACACCTTC,CASRRGAFGYTF
TRBV5-8,15,.,TRBJ2-1,.,TGTGCCAGCAGCTTGGCAGGGGCCCCCTACAATGAGCAGTTCTTC,CASSLAGAPYNEQFF
TRBV6-5,13,TRBD1,TRBJ2-3,.,TGTGCCAGCGCCCGGACAGGGGGAGATACGCAGTATTTT,CASARTGGDTQYF
TRBV7-2,14,.,TRBJ2-1,.,TGTGCCAGCAGCTTAGTAGAGGGGTTGAATGAGCAGTTCTTC,CASSLVEGLNEQFF
TRBV5-6,15,TRBD1,TRBJ2-2,.,TGTGCCAGCAGCCGACAGGGTTGGTACACCGGGGAGCTGTTTTTT,CASSRQGWYTGELFF
TRBV6-5,12,TRBD1,TRBJ1-5,.,TGTGCCAGCAGGACAGGGAATCAGCCCCAGCATTTT,CASRTGNQPQHF
TRBV6-1,15,TRBD2,TRBJ2-1,.,TGTGCCAGCAGTCAAGCTAGCGGATCCTACAATGAGCAGTTCTTC,CASSQASGSYNEQFF
TRBV10-3,16,.,TRBJ2-1,.,TGTGCCATCAGTGAGTACTCCGGTGGGAGGTCCAATGAGCAGTTCTTC,CAISEYSGGRSNEQFF
TRBV6-2/TRBV6-3,15,.,TRBJ2-3,.,TGTGCCAGCAGTTACCGGCCAGGGAACACAGATACGCAGTATTTT,CASSYRPGNTDTQYF
TRBV4-1,15,.,TRBJ1-2,.,TGCGCCAGCAGCCAAGTTGAGGGGACTAACTATGGCTACACCTTC,CASSQVEGTNYGYTF
TRBV19,15,.,TRBJ1-5,.,TGTGCCAGTAGTATTTCGGGCTCCAGCAATCAGCCCCAGCATTTT,CASSISGSSNQPQHF
TRBV6-6,13,.,TRBJ2-1,.,TGTGCCAGCAACCCTAGCTCCTACAATGAGCAGTTCTTC,CASNPSSYNEQFF
TRBV7-2,14,.,TRBJ2-3,.,TGTGCCAGCGCCCGGGTCTCTAGCACAGATACGCAGTATTTT,CASARVSSTDTQYF
TRBV28,13,.,TRBJ1-2,.,TGTGCCAGCAGTGTTGGGGGTCAGTTGGACTACACCTTC,CASSVGGQLDYTF